This record looks at one TCR beta chain sequence and its context. The antigen remains undetermined. This entry comes from a study of OX40 agonist ivuxolimab in advanced cancers. Study details: Patients in dose escalation had liver, melanoma, kidney or head and neck cancers. General observations from the study: Dose levels from 0.1 to 3.0 mg/kg saw CD4+ and CD8+ blood T cells expand clonally by week 6.

Measured with immunoSEQ multiplex PCR; TCRdb has only the in-frame clones, and not every one. This table holds approximately 77,000 clones, about 89% found once. Trimming at V came to 7 bases and at J to 4 bases, leaving 9 bases not matched to a gene. The CDR3 is made up of 15 amino acids. Germline V gene lookup returns CDR1 LNHDA and CDR2 SQIVND (reference sequence). This clonotype originated in an adult with an advanced solid tumor such as melanoma, head and neck, liver or kidney cancer. The chain recombines TRBV19 with TRBJ2-1; 8 bases are shared with TRBD2. Sample: CD4+ or CD8+ T cells sorted from blood, taken in a trial of the OX40 agonist ivuxolimab. Here the CDR3 DNA reads TGTGCCAGTACCCCGACTAGCGCCAATTACAATGAGCAGTTCTTC. Its translation: CASTPTSANYNEQFF.